This is a list of T cell receptor beta chains from one sample in a study of T-cell memory formation after mild COVID-19. TCRdb ran MiXCR on the 5' RACE reads and lists one entry per CDR3 protein. The sample shows more than 110,000 distinct CDR3 sequences, more than 13% of them seen only once. The sample consisted of PBMCs or a T cell subset sorted from them (not recorded which). These receptors all come from an adult woman who had mild COVID-19 (a few samples of this study predate the infection). Cell type and time point are not known. CDR3s include the opening cysteine and the closing phenylalanine or tryptophan. D genes are given only for firm matches. Clone sizes are given selectively: once, few, many, or a class where the clone is expanded.

d_call,clone_size,v_call,j_call,cdr3_aa,cdr3_nt
TRBD2,few,TRBV24-1,TRBJ2-1,CATSDPGEAGAYNEQFF,TGTGCCACCAGTGACCCCGGGGAAGCGGGGGCCTACAATGAGCAGTTCTTC
TRBD2,-,TRBV5-1,TRBJ2-7,CASTLAASGNSEQYF,TGCGCCAGCACCCTAGCGGCTAGCGGTAACTCCGAGCAGTACTTC
-,few,TRBV12-3/TRBV12-4,TRBJ2-4,CASSSQGLLGNIQYF,TGTGCCAGCAGTAGTCAGGGTCTCCTGGGAAACATTCAGTACTTC
TRBD1,few,TRBV7-3,TRBJ2-7,CASSLGLTGTTYEQYF,TGTGCCAGCAGCTTGGGCCTGACAGGGACAACCTACGAGCAGTACTTC
TRBD1,-,TRBV25-1,TRBJ2-7,CASSEYRTGLLDEQYF,TGTGCCAGCAGTGAATATAGGACAGGCCTACTGGACGAGCAGTACTTC
-,-,TRBV7-9,TRBJ2-7,CASSRQAAYEQYF,TGTGCCAGCAGCCGACAGGCCGCCTACGAGCAGTACTTC
TRBD2,few,TRBV20-1,TRBJ2-7,CSARMRLAAEQYF,TGCAGTGCTAGAATGAGACTAGCGGCCGAGCAGTACTTC
-,-,TRBV3-1,TRBJ2-2,CASSQSGTGELFF,TGTGCCAGCAGCCAAAGCGGGACCGGGGAGCTGTTTTTT
-,few,TRBV11-2,TRBJ2-7,CASSLDGLATGHEQYF,TGTGCCAGCAGCTTAGATGGATTGGCTACAGGGCACGAGCAGTACTTC
TRBD2,-,TRBV6-6,TRBJ2-2,CASSFGSGIPGELFF,TGTGCCAGCAGCTTTGGTAGCGGGATCCCCGGGGAGCTGTTTTTT
TRBD2,-,TRBV20-1,TRBJ2-7,CSARHFQDPGTRGYEQYF,TGCAGTGCTAGACATTTCCAAGACCCCGGGACTAGAGGCTACGAGCAGTACTTC
TRBD2,-,TRBV4-1,TRBJ2-3,CASSQKGLDEDTQYF,TGCGCCAGCAGCCAAAAGGGACTAGACGAAGATACGCAGTATTTT
-,-,TRBV29-1,TRBJ2-2,CSVGSSTGELFF,TGCAGCGTTGGAAGCAGTACCGGGGAGCTGTTTTTT
TRBD1,-,TRBV4-3,TRBJ2-7,CASSKADRGSYEQYF,TGCGCCAGCAGCAAAGCCGACAGGGGCTCCTACGAGCAGTACTTC
-,-,TRBV7-9,TRBJ2-7,CASSSLIYEQYF,TGTGCCAGCAGCTCCTTGATTTACGAGCAGTACTTC
-,once,TRBV19,TRBJ1-1,CASSALQGLDTEAFF,TGTGCCAGTAGTGCCCTACAGGGATTGGACACTGAAGCTTTCTTT
-,few,TRBV29-1,TRBJ2-7,CSVEPGTDSYEQYF,TGCAGCGTTGAACCTGGAACCGACTCCTACGAGCAGTACTTC